The clone carrying this T cell receptor beta chain has just a few counts. Patients selected for sequencing had displayed CD8+CD57+ cell expansion by flow cytometry. TCR beta VDJ combinations and CDR3 sequences were profiled from genomic DNA. TCRdb ran MiXCR on the reads and lists one entry per CDR3 protein. Here the sample spans about 470,000 distinct CDR3 sequences, approximately 33% being singletons. The entry originates in a study of CD8+CD57+ T cells in acquired aplastic anemia. The TCR originated in a human donor with aplastic anemia. The sequencing input was sorted CD4+, CD8+, or CD8+CD57+ T cells (not recorded which) from PBMCs.

CDR3: CASSLLGGSTDTQYF. The CDR3 DNA is TGTGCCAGCAGCTTACTCGGGGGGAGCACAGATACGCAGTATTTT. The V and J genes are TRBV7-6 and TRBJ2-3, with 7 bases lining up with TRBD2. The CDR3 is 15 amino acids. Germline-derived CDR1 and CDR2 are SGHVS and FNYEAQ. J gave up 0 bases and V 2 bases, and 2 bases lay outside the gene matches.